The clone carrying this T cell receptor beta chain was seen many times. The data stem from a study of T cells of healthy individuals. In TCRdb, the 5' RACE reads were re-called with MiXCR into one record per CDR3 protein. The data hold approximately 50,000 distinct CDR3 sequences, with about 14% observed a single time. The CDR3 has 18 amino acids. The V segment lost 4 bases and the J segment 0 bases; nucleotides outside the gene matches: 7. CDR1 and CDR2 from the germline V gene are SGHDN and FVKESK. The source is a human donor in good health. V usage is TRBV14 and J usage is TRBJ2-3; 13 nucleotides align to TRBD2. The CDR3 loop reads CASSPGLAGTGSTDTQYF. The CDR3 DNA follows: TGTGCCAGCAGCCCGGGACTAGCGGGAACGGGCAGCACAGATACGCAGTATTTT.